This T cell receptor beta chain originates from a study of T cell responses to AZD1222 COVID-19 vaccine. The study, taken as a whole, reports: Nearly half of spike-specific TCRs reportedly go after variant regions that carry no mutations. Rises in breadth and depth of Spike-specific TCRs came after two AZD1222 doses.

A note on this clone: Its antigen remains unknown.

Germline values: CDR1 KGHDR, CDR2 SFDVKD. The CDR3 covers 13 residues. V dropped 4 bases and J dropped 6; count of bases not matched to a gene: 3. Sequenced by immunoSEQ multiplex PCR; TCRdb stores in-frame clones only, minus some. In the table there are more than 70,000 clones, roughly 88% of which are singletons. The receptor's source is an adult in good health. J is TRBJ2-7 and V is TRBV24-1, with 9 positions matching TRBD1. The sequences come from peripheral blood, collected on day 0 of MenACWY control vaccination. The CDR3 here is CATSEDRGGEQYF. In nucleotides, the CDR3 is TGTGCCACCAGTGAAGACAGGGGGGGCGAGCAGTACTTC.